The present entry profiles one T cell receptor beta chain with its context. The data were taken from a study of shared clonotypes between healthy human individuals. TCRdb keeps only in-frame clones here, not all; method: immunoSEQ multiplex PCR. Of about 1.1 million clones listed, 70% to 80% are singletons. Germline trimming cut 4 bases from V and 10 bases from J; bases unmatched to any gene: 10. This CDR3 comprises 15 residues. Looked up from germline, CDR1 is GTSNPN and CDR2 is SVGIG (reference sequence). Sequencing used memory CD4+ T cells from PBMCs. As for subset: CD45RA-negative fraction. The source of this sequence is a man aged 18 to 29 in good health. Some clones in this sample may be carry-over from other donors' samples. The chain carries TRBV30 and TRBJ2-1; 13 bases agree with TRBD2. The CDR3 here is CAWKMGLAGIWEQFF. DNA of the CDR3: TGTGCCTGGAAAATGGGACTAGCGGGAATCTGGGAGCAGTTCTTC.